This T cell receptor (beta chain) was obtained from a study of technical replicates of blood from four donors. The protocol was immunoSEQ multiplex PCR, while the TCRdb copy is restricted to in-frame clones and leaves out a portion. The data show about 12,000 clones, under 95% seen once. This CDR3 contains 16 residues. From germline, CDR1 is LNHNV and CDR2 YYDKDF (reference sequence). With 10 bases clipped from V and 0 bases from J, the junction kept 9 bases outside the gene matches. V is TRBV15 and J is TRBJ2-1, with 10 bases identical to TRBD2. The material sequenced was PBMCs. The receptor was derived from a human donor in good health. CDR3 bases: TGTGCCATAGGGACTAGCGCCACGAGCTCCTACAATGAGCAGTTCTTC. It codes for CAIGTSATSSYNEQFF.